These 6 T cell receptor beta chains came from one sample sequenced in a study of T cell responses to AZD1222 COVID-19 vaccine. Sequencing was performed with immunoSEQ multiplex PCR; in TCRdb, only in-frame clones are kept and a portion is missing. The sample has about 97,000 clones, about 86% seen once. The sequences come from peripheral blood, collected on day 0 of AZD1222 vaccination. These TCRs come from an adult in good health.

This sequence joins TRBV27 and TRBJ1-6, with D uncertain. This CDR3 spans 15 amino acids. The V end was cut by 1 base, the J end by 7 bases, with 11 bases between. Germline V gives CDR1 MNHEY, CDR2 SMNVEV (reference sequence). The CDR3, as DNA: TGTGCCAGCAGTTTATACGGACCTGGGAATTCACCCCTCCACTTT. Protein: CASSLYGPGNSPLHF.

V usage is TRBV7-9 and J usage is TRBJ1-6; no definite D call. Germline CDR1 SEHNR, CDR2 FQNEAQ (reference sequence). V lost 3 bases to trimming and J lost 9 bases, with 12 bases between them. The CDR3 length is 14 residues. CDR3 in amino acids: CASSFIGPGSPLHF. For the CDR3, the DNA is TGTGCCAGCAGCTTCATCGGTCCGGGTTCACCCCTCCACTTT.

This chain joins TRBV10-3 and TRBJ2-2, with D perhaps assigned TRBD1 or TRBD2 (5 bases each). The CDR3 has 13 residues. Per germline, CDR1 ENHRY and CDR2 SYGVKD. Trimming stripped 10 bases from V and 1 base from J, with 10 bases between. CDR3 region: CASRGLNTGELFF. DNA for the CDR3: TGTGCCAGCCGGGGCTTGAACACCGGGGAGCTGTTTTTT.

The chain employs TRBV11-2 and TRBJ2-7; tentatively, D is TRBD1 (5 bases). This CDR3 region has 14 residues. Trimming took off 1 base at V and 5 bases at J, with 12 bases between the two ends. In germline, CDR1 is SGHAT, CDR2 FQNNGV. The DNA for the CDR3 is TGTGCCAGCAGCTTAGTCCCCAGGGCCAACGAGCAGTACTTC. Its translation: CASSLVPRANEQYF. Filled out from reference TRBV11-2 and TRBJ2-7, the complete variable domain reads EAGVAQSPRYKIIEKRQSVAFWCNPISGHATLYWYQQILGQGPKLLIQFQNNGVVDDSQLPKDRFSAERLKGVDSTLKIQPAKLEDSAVYLCASSLVPRANEQYFGPGTRLTVT.

The chain combines TRBV7-2 with TRBJ2-1, with 9 bases identical to TRBD1. Germline values: CDR1 SGHTA, CDR2 FQGNSA. V lost 1 base to trimming and J lost 4 bases; unmatched junction nucleotides: 5. CDR3 length: 16 residues. CDR3 in amino acids: CASSLGGQGLYNEQFF. The CDR3, as DNA: TGTGCCAGCAGCTTAGGGGGACAGGGACTATACAATGAGCAGTTCTTC.

The chain carries TRBV4-3 and TRBJ1-2; D unclear. The germline V and J ends were trimmed by 4 bases and 6 bases, with 21 bases remaining between them. Germline values: CDR1 LGHNA, CDR2 YSLEER. The CDR3 runs 16 residues. This chain's CDR3 is CASSRQTRGGVDGYTF. In DNA, the CDR3 is TGCGCCAGCAGCCGGCAGACCCGAGGCGGAGTTGATGGCTACACCTTC.